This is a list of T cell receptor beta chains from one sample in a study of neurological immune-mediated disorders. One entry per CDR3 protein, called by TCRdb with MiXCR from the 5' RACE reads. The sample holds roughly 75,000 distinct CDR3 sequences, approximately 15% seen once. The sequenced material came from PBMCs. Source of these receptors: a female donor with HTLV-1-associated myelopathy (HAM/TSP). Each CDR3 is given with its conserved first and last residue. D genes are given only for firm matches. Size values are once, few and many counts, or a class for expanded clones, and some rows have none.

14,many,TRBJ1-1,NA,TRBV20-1,TGCAGTGCCATCTTACAGGGATCGCGGACTGAAGCTTTCTTT,CSAILQGSRTEAFF
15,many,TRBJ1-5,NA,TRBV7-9,TGTGCCAGCAGCCAAGAGGACAGTAGCAATCAGCCCCAGCATTTT,CASSQEDSSNQPQHF
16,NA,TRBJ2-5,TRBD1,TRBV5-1,TGCGCCAGCAGCCGAGGACAGGGATGGTTCCAAGAGACCCAGTACTTC,CASSRGQGWFQETQYF
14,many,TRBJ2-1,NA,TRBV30,TGTGCCTGGAGTGTATCCCTCCAGGGTGCAGAGCAGTTCTTC,CAWSVSLQGAEQFF
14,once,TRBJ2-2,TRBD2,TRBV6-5,TGTGCCAGCAGGCGACTAGCGGGAACCAGGGAGCTGTTTTTT,CASRRLAGTRELFF
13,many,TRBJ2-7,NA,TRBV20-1,TGCAGTGCTAGAGATTGGACAACCTACGAGCAGTACTTC,CSARDWTTYEQYF
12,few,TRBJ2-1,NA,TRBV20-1,TGCAGTGCTAGGGACAGTTACAATGAGCAGTTCTTC,CSARDSYNEQFF
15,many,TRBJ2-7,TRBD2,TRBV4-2,TGTGCCAGCAGCCAAGTGGGACTAGGGTCCAACGAGCAGTACTTC,CASSQVGLGSNEQYF
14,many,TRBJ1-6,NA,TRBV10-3,TGTGCCATCAGTGTCGGGGCTGGGAATTCACCCCTCCACTTT,CAISVGAGNSPLHF
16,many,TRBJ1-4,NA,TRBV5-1,TGCGCCAGCAGCCCTGGGGTGGACACGCGGGGTGAAAAACTGTTTTTT,CASSPGVDTRGEKLFF
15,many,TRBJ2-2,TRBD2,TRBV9,TGTGCCAGCAGCGAAGCGGGGGCGGTGGCCGGGGAGCTGTTTTTT,CASSEAGAVAGELFF
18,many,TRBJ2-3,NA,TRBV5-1,TGCGCCAGCAGCTTGGCCAAATCGGCAGTTACTAGCACAGATACGCAGTATTTT,CASSLAKSAVTSTDTQYF
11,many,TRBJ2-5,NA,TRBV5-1,TGCGCCAGCAGCTTCCAAGAGACCCAGTACTTC,CASSFQETQYF
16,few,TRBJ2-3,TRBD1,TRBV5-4,TGTGCCAGCAGCTCCCGGGACAGGGGCAGCACAGATACGCAGTATTTT,CASSSRDRGSTDTQYF
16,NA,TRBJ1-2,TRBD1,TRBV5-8,TGTGCCAGCAGCCTCGTCCCGGGACAGGGGGCCTATGGCTACACCTTC,CASSLVPGQGAYGYTF
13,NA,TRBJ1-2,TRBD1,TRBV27,TGTGCCAGCAGCCGAAAGACAGGGGATGGCTACACCTTC,CASSRKTGDGYTF
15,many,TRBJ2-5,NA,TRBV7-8,TGTGCCAGCAGCTTAGGGACAGCCAAATGGGAGACCCAGTACTTC,CASSLGTAKWETQYF
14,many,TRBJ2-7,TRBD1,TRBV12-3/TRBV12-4,TGTGCCAGCAGATCCGGGACAGAGTCCTACGAGCAGTACTTC,CASRSGTESYEQYF
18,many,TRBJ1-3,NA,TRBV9,TGTGCCAGCAGCGCCATTGGGGACGGAGTCTACTCTGGAAACACCATATATTTT,CASSAIGDGVYSGNTIYF
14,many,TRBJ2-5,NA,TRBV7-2,TGTGCCAGCAGCGAAGCCCCGGGGGGCAAGACCCAGTACTTC,CASSEAPGGKTQYF
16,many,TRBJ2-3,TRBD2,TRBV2,TGTGCCAGCAGTGAACGGGTCTCCGGGACTAGAGATACGCAGTATTTT,CASSERVSGTRDTQYF
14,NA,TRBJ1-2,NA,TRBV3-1,TGTGCCAGCAGCCAGGGCCTTGATGGTTCTGGCTACACCTTC,CASSQGLDGSGYTF
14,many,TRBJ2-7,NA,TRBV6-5,TGTGCCAGCAGTTACTCGCCAGTCTCCTACGAGCAGTACTTC,CASSYSPVSYEQYF
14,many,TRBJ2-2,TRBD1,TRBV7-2,TGTGCCAGCAGCCAAGACAGGGGACGCGGGGAGCTGTTTTTT,CASSQDRGRGELFF
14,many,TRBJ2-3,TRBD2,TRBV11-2,TGTGCCAGCAGCGCTAGCGGGGGGGCGGATACGCAGTATTTT,CASSASGGADTQYF
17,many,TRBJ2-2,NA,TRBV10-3,TGTGCCATCAGTGAGAAGGCGGAAATTTCGGAGACCGGGGAGCTGTTTTTT,CAISEKAEISETGELFF
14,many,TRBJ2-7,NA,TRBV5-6,TGTGCCAGCAGCTTTTTGGGCCCCGCCTACGAGCAGTACTTC,CASSFLGPAYEQYF
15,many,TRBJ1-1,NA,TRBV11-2,TGTGCCAGCAGCTTGTATAGGACTAGAGACACTGAAGCTTTCTTT,CASSLYRTRDTEAFF
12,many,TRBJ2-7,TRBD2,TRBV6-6,TGTGCCAGCAGTTACCCGGGGGGGGCGTGGTACTTC,CASSYPGGAWYF
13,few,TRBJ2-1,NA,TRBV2,TGTGCCAGCAGTGAAGGTGGGCAGACCGAGCAGTTCTTC,CASSEGGQTEQFF
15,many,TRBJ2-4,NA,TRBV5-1,TGCGCCAGCAGCTTGGAGGGGGGCCAGGAAAACATTCAGTACTTC,CASSLEGGQENIQYF
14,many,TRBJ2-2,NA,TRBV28,TGTGCCGCTGGGAGCACTCCGAACACCGGGGAGCTGTTTTTT,CAAGSTPNTGELFF
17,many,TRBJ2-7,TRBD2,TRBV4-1,TGCGCCAGCAGCCAAGATCCCCGACTAGCGGGGAATGCCGAGCAGTACTTC,CASSQDPRLAGNAEQYF
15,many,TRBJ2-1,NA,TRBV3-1,TGTGCCAGCAGCTCGCCGGGACTGGGGGTGCCTGAGCAGTTCTTC,CASSSPGLGVPEQFF
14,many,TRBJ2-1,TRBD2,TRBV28,TGTGCCAGCAAGCGCGGCGGGGGGGCCGGAGAGCAGTTCTTC,CASKRGGGAGEQFF
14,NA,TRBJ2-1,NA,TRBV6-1,TGTGCCAGTAGTGTAAGGGGTGCGGGCAATGAGCTGTTCTTC,CASSVRGAGNELFF
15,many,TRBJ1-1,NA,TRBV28,TGTGCCAGCACCTTTGGGGGGCTAAGGAGCCCTGAAGCTTTCTTT,CASTFGGLRSPEAFF
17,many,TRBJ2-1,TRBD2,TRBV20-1,TGCAGTGCCCGGCAGATAGCGGGGGGAAGCTCCTACAATGAGCAGTTCTTC,CSARQIAGGSSYNEQFF
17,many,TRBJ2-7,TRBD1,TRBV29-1,TGCAGCGTTGAAGGAGTCGGGTCCGGGACAGAATTCTACGAGCAGTACTTC,CSVEGVGSGTEFYEQYF
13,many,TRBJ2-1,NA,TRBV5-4,TGTGCTCAGCAGGTGGGGTTATCGAATGAGCAGTTCTTC,CAQQVGLSNEQFF
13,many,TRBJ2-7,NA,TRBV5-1,TGCGCCAGCAGCTTGGTCGGGATTCCCGAGCAGTACTTC,CASSLVGIPEQYF
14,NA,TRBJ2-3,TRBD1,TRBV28,TGTGCCAGCAGTCCGGGACAGCAAACAGATACGCAGTATTTT,CASSPGQQTDTQYF
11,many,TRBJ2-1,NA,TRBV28,TGTGCCAGCAGTTTCGGGTTATCCTTGTTCTTC,CASSFGLSLFF
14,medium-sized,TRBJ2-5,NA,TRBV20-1,TGCAGTGCTAGAGACGAGCGGACTCAAGAGACCCAGTACTTC,CSARDERTQETQYF
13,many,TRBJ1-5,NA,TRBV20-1,TGCAGTGCTGGGAAGGACAGCTATCAGCCCCAGCATTTT,CSAGKDSYQPQHF
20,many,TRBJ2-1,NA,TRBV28,TGTGCCAGCAGTTCCCCCCGTTGGGTGTTAGCAAAGGGATCCTACAATGAGCAGTTCTTC,CASSSPRWVLAKGSYNEQFF
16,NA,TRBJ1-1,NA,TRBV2,TGTGCCAGCAGTGCCACCCGGGAACAGGGTTGGACTGAAGCTTTCTTT,CASSATREQGWTEAFF
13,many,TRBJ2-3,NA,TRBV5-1,TGCGCCAGCAGCTTGGACCCCACAGATACGCAGTATTTT,CASSLDPTDTQYF
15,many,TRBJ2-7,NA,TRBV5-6,TGTGCCAGCAGCGGGGGGAGGAGGGCAACGGTCGAGCAGTACTTC,CASSGGRRATVEQYF
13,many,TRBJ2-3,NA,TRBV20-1,TGCAGTGCTAGAGACCCCGGCAGGGGTACGCAGTATTTT,CSARDPGRGTQYF
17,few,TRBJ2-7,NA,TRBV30,TGTGCCTGGAGTGCGGGGACTCCTTCCGTGCTGGCCGACGAGCAGTACTTC,CAWSAGTPSVLADEQYF